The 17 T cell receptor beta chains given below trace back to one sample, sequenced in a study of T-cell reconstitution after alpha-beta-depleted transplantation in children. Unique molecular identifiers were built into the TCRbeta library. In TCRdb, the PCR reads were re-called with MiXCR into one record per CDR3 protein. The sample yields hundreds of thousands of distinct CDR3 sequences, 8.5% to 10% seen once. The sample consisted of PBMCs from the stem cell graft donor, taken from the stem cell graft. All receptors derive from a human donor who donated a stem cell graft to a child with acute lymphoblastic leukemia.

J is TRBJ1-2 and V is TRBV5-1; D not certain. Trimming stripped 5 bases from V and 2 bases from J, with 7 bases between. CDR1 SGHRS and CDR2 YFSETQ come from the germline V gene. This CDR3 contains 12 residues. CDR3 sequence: CASSLWNYGYTF. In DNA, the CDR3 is TGCGCCAGCAGTCTCTGGAACTATGGCTACACCTTC.

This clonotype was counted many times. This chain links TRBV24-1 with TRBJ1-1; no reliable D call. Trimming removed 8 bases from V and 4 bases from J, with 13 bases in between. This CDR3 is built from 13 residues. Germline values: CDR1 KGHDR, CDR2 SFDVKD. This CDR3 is CATKSGGGTEAFF. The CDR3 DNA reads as TGTGCCACCAAATCGGGAGGTGGCACTGAAGCTTTCTTT.

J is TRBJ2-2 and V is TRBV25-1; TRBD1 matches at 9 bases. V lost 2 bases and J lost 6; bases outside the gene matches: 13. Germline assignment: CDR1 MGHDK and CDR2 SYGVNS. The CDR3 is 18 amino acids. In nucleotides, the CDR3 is TGTGCCAGCAGTGAAAGTCCCGGGACAGGGTCTTTTTCCGGGGAGCTGTTTTTT. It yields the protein CASSESPGTGSFSGELFF.

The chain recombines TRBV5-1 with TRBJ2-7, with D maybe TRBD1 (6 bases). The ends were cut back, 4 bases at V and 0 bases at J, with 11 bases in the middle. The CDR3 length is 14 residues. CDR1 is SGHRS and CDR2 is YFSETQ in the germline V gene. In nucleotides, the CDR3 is TGCGCCAGCAGCCACCGACAGGACTCCTACGAGCAGTACTTC. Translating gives CASSHRQDSYEQYF.

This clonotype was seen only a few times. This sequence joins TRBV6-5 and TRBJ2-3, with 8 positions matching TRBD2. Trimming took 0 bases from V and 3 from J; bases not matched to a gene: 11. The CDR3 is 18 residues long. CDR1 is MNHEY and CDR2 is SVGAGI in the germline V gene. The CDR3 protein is CASSYSGGPAGATDTQYF. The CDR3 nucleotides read TGTGCCAGCAGTTACTCGGGCGGCCCAGCGGGGGCTACAGATACGCAGTATTTT.

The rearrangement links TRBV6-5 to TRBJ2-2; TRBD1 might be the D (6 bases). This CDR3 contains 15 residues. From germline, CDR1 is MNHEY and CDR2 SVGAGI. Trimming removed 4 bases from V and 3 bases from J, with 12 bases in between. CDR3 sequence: CASSSGTMDTGELFF. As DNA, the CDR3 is TGTGCCAGCAGTTCCGGGACAATGGACACCGGGGAGCTGTTTTTT.

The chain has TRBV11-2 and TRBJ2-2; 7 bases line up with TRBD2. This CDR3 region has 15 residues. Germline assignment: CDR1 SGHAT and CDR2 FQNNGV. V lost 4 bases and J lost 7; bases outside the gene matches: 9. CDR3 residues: CASSSVGGVVGELFF. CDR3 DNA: TGTGCCAGCAGCTCTGTTGGGGGGGTAGTCGGGGAGCTGTTTTTT.

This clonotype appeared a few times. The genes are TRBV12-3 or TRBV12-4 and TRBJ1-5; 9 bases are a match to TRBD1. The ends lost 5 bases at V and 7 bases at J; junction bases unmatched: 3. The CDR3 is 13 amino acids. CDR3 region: CASSQGQGQPQHF. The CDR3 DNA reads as TGTGCCAGCAGTCAGGGACAGGGCCAGCCCCAGCATTTT.

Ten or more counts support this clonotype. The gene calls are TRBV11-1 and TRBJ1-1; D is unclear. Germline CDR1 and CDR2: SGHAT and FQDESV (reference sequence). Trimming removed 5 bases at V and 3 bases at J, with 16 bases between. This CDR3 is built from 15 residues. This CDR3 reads CASSPRLGSDTEAFF. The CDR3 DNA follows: TGTGCCAGCAGCCCAAGGCTGGGGAGTGACACTGAAGCTTTCTTT.

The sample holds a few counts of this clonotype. CDR3: CASSQQGGETQYF. CDR3 DNA: TGTGCCAGCAGCCAACAGGGTGGAGAGACCCAGTACTTC. The rearrangement uses TRBV5-4 and TRBJ2-5; possible D gene TRBD1, 6 bases. The CDR3 contains 13 residues. CDR1 is SGHNT and CDR2 is YYREEE in the germline V gene (reference sequence). With 4 bases removed from V and 4 bases from J, the gap between germline ends came to 11 bases.

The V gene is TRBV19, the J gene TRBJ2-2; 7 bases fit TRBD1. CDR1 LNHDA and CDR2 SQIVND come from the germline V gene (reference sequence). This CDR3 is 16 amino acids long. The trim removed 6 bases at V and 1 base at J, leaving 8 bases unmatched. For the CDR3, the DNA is TGTGCCAGTAGATCCAGACAGGGAGAGAACACCGGGGAGCTGTTTTTT. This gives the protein CASRSRQGENTGELFF.

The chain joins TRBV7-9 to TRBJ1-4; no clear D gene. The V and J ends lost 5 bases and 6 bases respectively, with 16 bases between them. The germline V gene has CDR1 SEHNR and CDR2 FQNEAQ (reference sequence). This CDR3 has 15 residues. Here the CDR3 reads CASSHDRGGYEKLFF. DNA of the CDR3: TGTGCCAGCAGCCACGACCGAGGAGGGTATGAAAAACTGTTTTTT.

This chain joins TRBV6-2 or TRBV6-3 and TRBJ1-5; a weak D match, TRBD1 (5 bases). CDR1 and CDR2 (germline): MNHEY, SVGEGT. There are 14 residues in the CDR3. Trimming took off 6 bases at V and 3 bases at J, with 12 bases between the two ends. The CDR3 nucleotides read TGTGCCAGCAGCAAAGACAGTCCCAATCAGCCCCAGCATTTT. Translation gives CASSKDSPNQPQHF.

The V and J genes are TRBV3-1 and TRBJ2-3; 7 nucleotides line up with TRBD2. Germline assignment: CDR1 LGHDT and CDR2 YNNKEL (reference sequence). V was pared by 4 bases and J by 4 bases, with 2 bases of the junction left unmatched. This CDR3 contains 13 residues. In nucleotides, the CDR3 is TGTGCCAGCAGCCCCGGACTAGCAGATACGCAGTATTTT. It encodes CASSPGLADTQYF.

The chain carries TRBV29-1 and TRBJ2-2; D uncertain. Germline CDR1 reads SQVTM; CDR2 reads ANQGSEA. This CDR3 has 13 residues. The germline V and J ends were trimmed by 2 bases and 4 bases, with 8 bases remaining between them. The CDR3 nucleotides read TGCAGCGTTGAATCACAGAGCACCGGGGAGCTGTTTTTT. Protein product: CSVESQSTGELFF.

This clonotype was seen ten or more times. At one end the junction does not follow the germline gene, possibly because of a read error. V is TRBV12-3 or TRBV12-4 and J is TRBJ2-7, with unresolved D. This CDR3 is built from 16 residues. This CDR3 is CASSFVLTPPSHEQYF. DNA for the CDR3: TGTGCCAGCAGTTTTGTTCTGACCCCCCCCTCCCACGAGCAGTACTTC.

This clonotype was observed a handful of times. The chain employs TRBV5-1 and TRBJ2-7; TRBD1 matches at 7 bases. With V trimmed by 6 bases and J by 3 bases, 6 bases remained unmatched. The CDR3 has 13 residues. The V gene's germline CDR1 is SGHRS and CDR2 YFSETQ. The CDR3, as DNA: TGCGCCAGCACCTGGGGACAGAACTACGAGCAGTACTTC. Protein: CASTWGQNYEQYF.